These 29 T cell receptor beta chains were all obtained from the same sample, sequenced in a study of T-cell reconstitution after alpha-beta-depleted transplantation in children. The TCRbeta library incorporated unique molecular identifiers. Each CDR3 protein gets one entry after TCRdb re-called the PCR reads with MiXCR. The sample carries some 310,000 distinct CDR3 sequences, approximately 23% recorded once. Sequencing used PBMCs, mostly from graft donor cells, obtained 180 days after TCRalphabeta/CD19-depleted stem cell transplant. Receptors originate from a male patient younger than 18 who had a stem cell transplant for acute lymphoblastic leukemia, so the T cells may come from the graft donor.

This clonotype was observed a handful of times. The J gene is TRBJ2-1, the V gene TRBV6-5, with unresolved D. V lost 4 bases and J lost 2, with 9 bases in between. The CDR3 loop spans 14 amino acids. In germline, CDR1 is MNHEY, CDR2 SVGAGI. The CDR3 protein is CASSSYNPYNEQFF. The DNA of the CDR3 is TGTGCCAGCAGTTCCTATAACCCCTACAATGAGCAGTTCTTC.

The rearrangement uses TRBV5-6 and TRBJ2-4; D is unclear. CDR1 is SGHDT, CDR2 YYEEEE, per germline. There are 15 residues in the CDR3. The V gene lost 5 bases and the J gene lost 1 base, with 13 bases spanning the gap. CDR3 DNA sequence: TGTGCCAGCAGTCCCCTTATTGCGGCCAAAAACATTCAGTACTTC. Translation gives CASSPLIAAKNIQYF.

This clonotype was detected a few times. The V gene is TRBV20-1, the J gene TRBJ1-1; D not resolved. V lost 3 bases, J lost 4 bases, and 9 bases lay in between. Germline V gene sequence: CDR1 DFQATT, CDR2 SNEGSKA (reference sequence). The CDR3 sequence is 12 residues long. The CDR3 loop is CSASHQATEAFF. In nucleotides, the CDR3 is TGCAGTGCTAGTCATCAGGCCACTGAAGCTTTCTTT.

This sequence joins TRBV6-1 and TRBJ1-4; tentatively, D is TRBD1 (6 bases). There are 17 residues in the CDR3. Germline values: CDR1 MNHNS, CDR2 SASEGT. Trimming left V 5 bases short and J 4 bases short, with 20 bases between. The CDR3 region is CASSTGTLLKGNEKLFF. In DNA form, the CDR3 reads TGTGCCAGCAGTACCGGGACACTCCTGAAGGGTAATGAAAAACTGTTTTTT.

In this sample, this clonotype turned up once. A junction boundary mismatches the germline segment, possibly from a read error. Here the CDR3 reads CASMRAGDPLTTYGQYF. DNA for the CDR3: TGCGCCAGCATGCGAGCGGGAGACCCACTTACCACCTACGGGCAGTACTTC. The V gene is TRBV5-1, the J gene TRBJ2-7, with 8 bases lining up with TRBD2. CDR1 SGHRS and CDR2 YFSETQ come from the germline V gene. This CDR3 region has 17 residues.

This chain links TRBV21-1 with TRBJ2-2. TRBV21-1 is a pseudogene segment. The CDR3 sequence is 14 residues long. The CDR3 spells CASSTHSNTGELFF. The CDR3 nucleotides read TGTGCCAGCAGCACCCACTCGAACACCGGGGAGCTGTTTTTT.

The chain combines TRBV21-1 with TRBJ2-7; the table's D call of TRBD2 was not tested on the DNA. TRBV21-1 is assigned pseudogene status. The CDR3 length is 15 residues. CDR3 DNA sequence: TGTGCCAGCAGCAAAATCCGAGCACAGTCCCCCCAGGAGTACTTC. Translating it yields CASSKIRAQSPQEYF.

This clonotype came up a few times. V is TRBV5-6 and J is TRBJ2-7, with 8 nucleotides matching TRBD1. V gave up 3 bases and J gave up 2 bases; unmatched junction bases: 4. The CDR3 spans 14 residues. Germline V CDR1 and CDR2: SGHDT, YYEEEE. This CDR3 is CASSYGTGAYEQYF. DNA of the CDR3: TGTGCCAGCAGCTATGGGACAGGAGCCTACGAGCAGTACTTC.

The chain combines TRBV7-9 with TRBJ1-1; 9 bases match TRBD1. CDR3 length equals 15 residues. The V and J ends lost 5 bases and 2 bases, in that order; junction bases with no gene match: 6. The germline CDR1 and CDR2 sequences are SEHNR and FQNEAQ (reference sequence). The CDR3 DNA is TGTGCCAGCAGCCCTCGGGACAGGGTTAACACTGAAGCTTTCTTT. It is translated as CASSPRDRVNTEAFF. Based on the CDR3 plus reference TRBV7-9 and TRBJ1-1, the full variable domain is DTGVSQNPRHKITKRGQNVTFRCDPISEHNRLYWYRQTLGQGPEFLTYFQNEAQLEKSRLLSDRFSAERPKGSFSTLEIQRTEQGDSAMYLCASSPRDRVNTEAFFGQGTRLTVV.

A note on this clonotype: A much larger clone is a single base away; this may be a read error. The CDR3 nucleotides read TGCGCCGGCAGCTTAGCGTCGGGGGAGACCCAGTACTTC. It encodes CAGSLASGETQYF. The chain links TRBV5-1 to TRBJ2-5, with D perhaps matching TRBD2 (5 bases). The CDR3 is made up of 13 amino acids. From germline, CDR1 is SGHRS and CDR2 YFSETQ.

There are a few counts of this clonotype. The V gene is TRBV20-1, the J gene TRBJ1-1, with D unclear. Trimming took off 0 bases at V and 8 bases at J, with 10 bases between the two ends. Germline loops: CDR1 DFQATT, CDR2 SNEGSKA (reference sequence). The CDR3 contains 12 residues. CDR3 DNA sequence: TGCAGTGCTAGAGATTGGCGACAAGAAGCTTTCTTT. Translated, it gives CSARDWRQEAFF.

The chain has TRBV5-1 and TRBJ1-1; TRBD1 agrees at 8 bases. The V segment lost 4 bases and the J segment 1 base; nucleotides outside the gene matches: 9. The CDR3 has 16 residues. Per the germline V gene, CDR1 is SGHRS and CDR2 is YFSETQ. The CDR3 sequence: CASSLDRAYQNTEAFF. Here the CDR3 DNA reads TGCGCCAGCAGCCTGGACAGGGCTTATCAGAACACTGAAGCTTTCTTT.

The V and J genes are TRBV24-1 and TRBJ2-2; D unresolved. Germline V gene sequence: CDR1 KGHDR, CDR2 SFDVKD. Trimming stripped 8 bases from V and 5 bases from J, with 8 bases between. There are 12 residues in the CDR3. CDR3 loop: CATISQTGELFF. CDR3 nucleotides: TGTGCCACCATCTCACAGACCGGGGAGCTGTTTTTT.

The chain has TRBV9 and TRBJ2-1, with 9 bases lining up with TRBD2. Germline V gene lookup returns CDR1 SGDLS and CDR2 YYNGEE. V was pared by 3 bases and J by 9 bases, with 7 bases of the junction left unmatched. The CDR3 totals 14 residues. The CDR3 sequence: CASSASATSGEQFF. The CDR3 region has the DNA TGTGCCAGCAGCGCCTCCGCGACTAGCGGTGAGCAGTTCTTC.

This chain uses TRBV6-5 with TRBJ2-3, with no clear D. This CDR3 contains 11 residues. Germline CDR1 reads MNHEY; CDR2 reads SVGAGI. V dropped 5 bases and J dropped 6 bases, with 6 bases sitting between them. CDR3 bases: TGTGCCAGCAGTACGAGGGATACGCAGTATTTT. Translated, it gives CASSTRDTQYF.

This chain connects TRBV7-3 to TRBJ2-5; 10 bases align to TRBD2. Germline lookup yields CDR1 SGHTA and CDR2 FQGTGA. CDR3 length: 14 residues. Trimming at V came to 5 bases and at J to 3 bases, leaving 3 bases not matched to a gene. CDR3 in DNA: TGTGCCAGCAGCCCCGGACTAGCGGAAGAGACCCAGTACTTC. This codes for CASSPGLAEETQYF.

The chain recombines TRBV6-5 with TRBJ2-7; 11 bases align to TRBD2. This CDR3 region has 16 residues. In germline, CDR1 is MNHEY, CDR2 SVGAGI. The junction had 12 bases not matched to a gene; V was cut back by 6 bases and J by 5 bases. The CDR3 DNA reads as TGTGCCAGCAGGGGGTCGGCTAGCGGGAGGCCCCACGAGCAGTACTTC. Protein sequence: CASRGSASGRPHEQYF.

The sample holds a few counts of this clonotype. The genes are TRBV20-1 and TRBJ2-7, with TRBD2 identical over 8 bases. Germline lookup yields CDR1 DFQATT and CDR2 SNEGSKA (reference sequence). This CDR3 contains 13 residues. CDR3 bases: TGCAGCGTCTCGGCGGGAGGCCCCTACGAGCAGTACTTC. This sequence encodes CSVSAGGPYEQYF.

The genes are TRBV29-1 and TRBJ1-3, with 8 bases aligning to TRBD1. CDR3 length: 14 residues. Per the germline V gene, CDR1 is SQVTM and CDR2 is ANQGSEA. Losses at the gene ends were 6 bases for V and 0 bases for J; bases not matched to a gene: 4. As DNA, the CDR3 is TGCAGCGTGGATGGACAGGGCTCTGGAAACACCATATATTTT. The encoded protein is CSVDGQGSGNTIYF.

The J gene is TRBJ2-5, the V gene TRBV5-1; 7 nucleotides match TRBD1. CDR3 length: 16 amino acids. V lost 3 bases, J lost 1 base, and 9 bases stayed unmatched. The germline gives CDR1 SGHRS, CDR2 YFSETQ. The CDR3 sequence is CASSWYRGFVQETQYF. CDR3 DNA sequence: TGCGCCAGCAGCTGGTACAGGGGTTTTGTCCAAGAGACCCAGTACTTC.

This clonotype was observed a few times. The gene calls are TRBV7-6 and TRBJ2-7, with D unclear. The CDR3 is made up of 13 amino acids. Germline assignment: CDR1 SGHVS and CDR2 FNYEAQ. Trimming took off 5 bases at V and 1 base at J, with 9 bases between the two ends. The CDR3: CASSPRKSYEQYF. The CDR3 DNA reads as TGTGCCAGCAGCCCTAGAAAGTCCTACGAGCAGTACTTC.

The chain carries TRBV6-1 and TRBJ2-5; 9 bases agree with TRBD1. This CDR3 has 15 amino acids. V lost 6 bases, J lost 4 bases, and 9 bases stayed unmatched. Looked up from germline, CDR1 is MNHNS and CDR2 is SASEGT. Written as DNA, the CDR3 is TGTGCCAGCAGAAAAAACAGGGGGCGCGTAGAGACCCAGTACTTC. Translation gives CASRKNRGRVETQYF.

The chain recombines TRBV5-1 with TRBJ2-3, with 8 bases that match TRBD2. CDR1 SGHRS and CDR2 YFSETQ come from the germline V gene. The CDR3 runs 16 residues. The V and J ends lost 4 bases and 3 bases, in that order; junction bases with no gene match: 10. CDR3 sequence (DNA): TGCGCCAGCAGCGTACCCGGGAGGGCCGTGACAGATACGCAGTATTTT. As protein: CASSVPGRAVTDTQYF. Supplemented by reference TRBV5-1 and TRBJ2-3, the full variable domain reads KAGVTQTPRYLIKTRGQQVTLSCSPISGHRSVSWYQQTPGQGLQFLFEYFSETQRNKGNFPGRFSGRQFSNSRSEMNVSTLELGDSALYLCASSVPGRAVTDTQYFGPGTRLTVL.

CDR3 loop: CASSLTPGAYGYTF. CDR3 nucleotide sequence: TGTGCCAGCAGCCTCACCCCGGGAGCCTATGGCTACACCTTC. This chain joins TRBV7-9 and TRBJ1-2; no clear D gene. This CDR3 contains 14 residues. Trimming stripped 5 bases from V and 4 bases from J, with 14 bases between. Germline CDR1 SEHNR, CDR2 FQNEAQ (reference sequence).

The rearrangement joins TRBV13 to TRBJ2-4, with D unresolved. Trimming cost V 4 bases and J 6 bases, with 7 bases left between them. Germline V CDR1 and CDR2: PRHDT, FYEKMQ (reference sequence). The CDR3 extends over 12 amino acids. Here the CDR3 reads CASSSSPNIQYF. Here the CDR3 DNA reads TGTGCCAGCAGCTCATCCCCAAACATTCAGTACTTC. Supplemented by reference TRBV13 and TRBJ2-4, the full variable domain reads AAGVIQSPRHLIKEKRETATLKCYPIPRHDTVYWYQQGPGQDPQFLISFYEKMQSDKGSIPDRFSAQQFSDYHSELNMSSLELGDSALYFCASSSSPNIQYFGAGTRLSVL.

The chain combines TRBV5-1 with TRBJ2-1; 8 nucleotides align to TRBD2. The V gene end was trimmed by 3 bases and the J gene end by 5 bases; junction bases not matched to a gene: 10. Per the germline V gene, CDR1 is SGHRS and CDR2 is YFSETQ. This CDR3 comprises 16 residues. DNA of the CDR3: TGCGCCAGCAGCTCCCCACTAGCGGATGGGGACAATGAGCAGTTCTTC. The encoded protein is CASSSPLADGDNEQFF.

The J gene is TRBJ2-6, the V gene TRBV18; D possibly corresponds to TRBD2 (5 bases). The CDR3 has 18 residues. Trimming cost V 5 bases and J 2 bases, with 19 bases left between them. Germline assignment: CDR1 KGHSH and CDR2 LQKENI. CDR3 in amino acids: CASSTAYLRRPGANVLTF. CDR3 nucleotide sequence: TGTGCCAGCTCAACCGCCTACTTGAGGAGGCCTGGGGCCAACGTCCTGACTTTC.

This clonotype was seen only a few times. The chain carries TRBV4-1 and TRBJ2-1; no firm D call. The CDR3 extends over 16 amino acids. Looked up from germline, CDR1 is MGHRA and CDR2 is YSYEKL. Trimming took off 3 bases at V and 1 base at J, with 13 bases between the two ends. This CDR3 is CASSHKWMVSYNEQFF. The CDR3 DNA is TGCGCCAGCAGCCATAAGTGGATGGTTTCCTACAATGAGCAGTTCTTC.

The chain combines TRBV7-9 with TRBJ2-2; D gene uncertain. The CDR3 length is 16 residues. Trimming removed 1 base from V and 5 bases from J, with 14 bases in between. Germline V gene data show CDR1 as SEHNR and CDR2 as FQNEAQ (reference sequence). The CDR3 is CASSLGRSTWTGELFF. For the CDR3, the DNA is TGTGCCAGCAGCTTAGGACGGTCCACCTGGACCGGGGAGCTGTTTTTT.